The 26 T cell receptor beta chains below all came from one sample that was sequenced in a study of T cell responses to AZD1222 COVID-19 vaccine. Generated by immunoSEQ multiplex PCR, the TCRdb table keeps only in-frame clones and is missing some. The sample contains 90,000 to 150,000 clones, more than 80% of which appear only once. Sequencing used peripheral blood, obtained 28 days after the second dose of the MenACWY control vaccine. Receptor source: an adult who received the MenACWY meningococcal vaccine as a control.

This chain connects TRBV18 to TRBJ2-5; TRBD2 aligns across 14 bases. There are 18 residues in the CDR3. Unmatched junction bases numbered 11, after V lost 3 bases and J lost 5 bases. CDR1 is KGHSH, CDR2 LQKENI, per germline. Written as DNA, the CDR3 is TGTGCCAGCTCACCGTCCGGGACTAGCGGGAGAGGAGGGGAGACCCAGTACTTC. Protein: CASSPSGTSGRGGETQYF.

This chain connects TRBV5-1 to TRBJ1-2, with D possibly being TRBD1 (5 bases). Germline V CDR1 and CDR2: SGHRS, YFSETQ. The length of the CDR3 is 16 residues. Trimming removed 4 bases from V and 6 bases from J, with 22 bases in between. CDR3 region: CASSPRGGTNNDGYTF. The DNA for the CDR3 is TGCGCCAGCAGCCCCCGCGGAGGGACCAACAACGATGGCTACACCTTC.

The CDR3 sequence: CASSSPLQGYEQYV. CDR3 nucleotide sequence: TGTGCCAGCAGCTCCCCCCTACAGGGTTACGAGCAGTACGTC. The gene calls are TRBV28 and TRBJ2-7; TRBD1 might be the D (6 bases). V was cut by 6 bases and J by 4 bases, with 16 bases left in between. Germline CDR1 reads MDHEN; CDR2 reads SYDVKM. The CDR3 consists of 14 residues.

The genes are TRBV5-4 and TRBJ1-2; weak D call: TRBD1 (6 bases). The V end lost 9 bases, the J end lost 4 bases, and 13 bases lay between the germline ends. Germline CDR1 is SGHNT and CDR2 is YYREEE (reference sequence). The CDR3 spans 12 residues. CDR3 DNA: TGTGCCACCACACAGGGACCCTATGGCTACACCTTC. Protein sequence: CATTQGPYGYTF.

The CDR3, as DNA: TGCGCCAGCAGCTTCCGCAGGGATTGGGACAATGAGCAGTTCTTC. Translation: CASSFRRDWDNEQFF. This rearrangement joins TRBV5-1 to TRBJ2-1; D may be TRBD1 (5 bases). The CDR3 has 15 amino acids. Deletions cut 2 bases from V and 5 bases from J, with 14 bases between. Per the germline V gene, CDR1 is SGHRS and CDR2 is YFSETQ.

V usage is TRBV19 and J usage is TRBJ2-7, with 7 bases lining up with TRBD1. Germline CDR1 is LNHDA and CDR2 is SQIVND (reference sequence). The V segment lost 4 bases and the J segment 2 bases; nucleotides outside the gene matches: 2. The CDR3 runs to 13 residues. The CDR3 is CASSRQGAYEQYF. CDR3 sequence (DNA): TGTGCCAGTAGTAGGCAGGGGGCCTACGAGCAGTACTTC.

The genes are TRBV11-2 and TRBJ1-2; D is unclear. CDR3 length: 14 residues. Germline V gene data show CDR1 as SGHAT and CDR2 as FQNNGV. With 4 bases removed from V and 4 bases from J, the gap between germline ends came to 13 bases. The CDR3 reads CASSSMAGLYGYTF. The CDR3 DNA sequence: TGTGCCAGCAGCTCAATGGCAGGCCTCTATGGCTACACCTTC.

This clone occurred a few times. The chain combines TRBV10-2 with TRBJ2-1; D remains unclear. This CDR3 is 11 amino acids long. CDR1 WSHSY and CDR2 SAAADI come from the germline V gene. Trimming took off 9 bases at V and 10 bases at J, with 13 bases between the two ends. The CDR3 DNA reads TGCGCCAGTCAAGTATTCGCCGAGCAGTTCTTC. It specifies CASQVFAEQFF.

This clone was seen a single time. The chain employs TRBV15 and TRBJ2-7; D is ambiguous. The CDR3 runs 12 residues. Germline values: CDR1 LNHNV, CDR2 YYDKDF (reference sequence). Trimming pared 0 bases from V and 4 bases from J, leaving 4 bases between. This CDR3 reads CATSRDRYEQYV. The CDR3 DNA reads TGTGCCACCAGCAGAGACCGATACGAGCAGTACGTC.

V usage is TRBV20-1 and J usage is TRBJ2-7, with TRBD1 matching over 8 bases. J gave up 3 bases and V 3 bases, and 4 bases lay outside the gene matches. Germline values: CDR1 DFQATT, CDR2 SNEGSKA (reference sequence). The CDR3 is made up of 13 amino acids. In DNA form, the CDR3 reads TGCAGTGCTAGTCCGGGACAGGACTACGAGCAGTACGTC. Translated, it gives CSASPGQDYEQYV.

The chain uses TRBV7-9 and TRBJ2-7; 10 bases match TRBD1. Germline lookup yields CDR1 SEHNR and CDR2 FQNEAQ (reference sequence). CDR3 length equals 14 residues. The ends lost 7 bases at V and 2 bases at J; junction bases unmatched: 5. The CDR3 sequence is CASTRTGGTYEQYV. The CDR3 region has the DNA TGTGCCAGCACCCGGACAGGGGGGACCTACGAGCAGTACGTC.

In nucleotides, the CDR3 is TGCGCCAGCGGGGGGCCCACCGGGGAGCTGTTTTTT. It translates to CASGGPTGELFF. This chain uses TRBV4-1 with TRBJ2-2, with D perhaps matching TRBD1 or TRBD2 (6 bases each). V lost 8 bases, J lost 4 bases, and 8 bases lay in between. This CDR3 contains 12 residues. From germline, CDR1 is MGHRA and CDR2 YSYEKL.

This clone was recorded once. V is TRBV27 and J is TRBJ2-7; D assignment may be TRBD1 or TRBD2 (7 bases each). Germline V gives CDR1 MNHEY, CDR2 SMNVEV (reference sequence). This CDR3 comprises 15 residues. V lost 0 bases and J lost 2, with 11 bases in between. In DNA form, the CDR3 reads TGTGCCAGCAGTTTATCGGCAGGGGGGGCCTACGAGCAGTACTTC. Translating gives CASSLSAGGAYEQYF.

V usage is TRBV19 and J usage is TRBJ2-5; D gene ambiguous. V shed 6 bases and J shed 5 bases, with 10 bases lying between them. The V gene's germline CDR1 is LNHDA and CDR2 SQIVND (reference sequence). The CDR3 is made up of 12 amino acids. The CDR3: CASRDGVETQYF. The CDR3 DNA follows: TGTGCCAGTAGGGACGGTGTTGAGACCCAGTACTTC.

The chain has TRBV7-9 and TRBJ1-3; D unresolved. There are 14 residues in the CDR3. Trimming took 8 bases from V and 0 from J, leaving 11 bases between them. In germline, CDR1 is SEHNR, CDR2 FQNEAQ (reference sequence). Written as DNA, the CDR3 is TGTGCCAGCTTTCGGGCCACCTCTGGAAACACCATATATTTT. Translating gives CASFRATSGNTIYF.

The chain combines TRBV7-8 with TRBJ2-1; tentative D call: TRBD1 (5 bases). Trimming took off 3 bases at V and 2 bases at J, with 11 bases between the two ends. Germline V gives CDR1 SGHVS, CDR2 FQNEAQ. The CDR3 contains 15 residues. In nucleotides, the CDR3 is TGTGCCAGCAGCTTGACAGATTCCCCCTACAATGAGCAGTTCTTC. It translates to CASSLTDSPYNEQFF. Combining the CDR3 with reference TRBV7-8 and TRBJ2-1 gives the whole variable domain GAGVSQSPRYKVAKRGQDVALRCDPISGHVSLFWYQQALGQGPEFLTYFQNEAQLDKSGLPSDRFFAERPEGSVSTLKIQRTQQEDSAVYLCASSLTDSPYNEQFFGPGTRLTVL.

This rearrangement joins TRBV6-5 to TRBJ2-7; TRBD1 agrees at 8 bases. This CDR3 is built from 13 residues. The germline gives CDR1 MNHEY, CDR2 SVGAGI. V shed 6 bases and J 7 bases; nucleotides not matched to a gene: 8. The chain's CDR3 is CASSEDRAGEQYV. The CDR3 DNA sequence: TGTGCCAGCAGCGAGGACAGGGCTGGGGAGCAGTACGTC.

This clone was found a few times. This chain uses TRBV14 with TRBJ2-5; the match to TRBD1 covers 8 bases. This CDR3 is 15 amino acids long. The germline CDR1 and CDR2 sequences are SGHDN and FVKESK. Germline trimming cut 3 bases from V and 5 bases from J; bases unmatched to any gene: 8. As DNA, the CDR3 is TGTGCCAGCAGCCACTGGACAGGGAGCGTGGAGACCCAGTACTTC. Residues: CASSHWTGSVETQYF.

The chain couples TRBV28 to TRBJ1-2, with 11 nucleotides matching TRBD1. The V segment lost 1 base and the J segment 0 bases; nucleotides outside the gene matches: 4. The V gene's germline CDR1 is MDHEN and CDR2 SYDVKM. This CDR3 has 17 amino acids. The CDR3 sequence: CASSLLGTGGTNYGYTF. CDR3 coding DNA: TGTGCCAGCAGTTTATTGGGGACAGGGGGGACTAACTATGGCTACACCTTC.

The table lists this clone with a few counts. The rearrangement joins TRBV9 to TRBJ2-1; no clear D. The CDR3 length is 15 residues. V lost 0 bases, J lost 3 bases, and 10 bases lay in between. In germline, CDR1 is SGDLS, CDR2 YYNGEE. CDR3 in amino acids: CASSVDAKLYNEQFF. In nucleotides, the CDR3 is TGTGCCAGCAGCGTAGACGCAAAACTCTACAATGAGCAGTTCTTC.

The J gene is TRBJ1-5, the V gene TRBV21-1; the listed D gene, TRBD1, was not tested against the DNA. TRBV21-1 is a pseudogene locus. This CDR3 has 15 residues. CDR3 nucleotides: TGTGCCAGCAGCGGCCCAGGGGGCCCTTATCAGCCCCAGCATTTT. Translating gives CASSGPGGPYQPQHF.

The V gene is TRBV7-6, the J gene TRBJ2-7; TRBD2 matches 14 bases. The CDR3 sequence is 16 residues long. Trimming at V came to 5 bases and at J to 3 bases, leaving 6 bases not matched to a gene. Per germline, CDR1 SGHVS and CDR2 FNYEAQ. CDR3 in DNA: TGTGCCAGCAGCACCTCCGGGACTAGCGGGAGCTACGAGCAGTACTTC. Residues: CASSTSGTSGSYEQYF. Full variable domain (missing parts from reference TRBV7-6 and TRBJ2-7): GAGVSQSPRYKVTKRGQDVALRCDPISGHVSLYWYRQALGQGPEFLTYFNYEAQQDKSGLPNDRFSAERPEGSISTLTIQRTEQRDSAMYRCASSTSGTSGSYEQYFGPGTRLTVT.

This rearrangement joins TRBV28 to TRBJ1-5; TRBD1 might be the D (6 bases). The CDR3 consists of 16 residues. Between the trimmed V and J ends, which lost 6 bases and 4 bases, there was a span of 19 bases. The V gene's germline CDR1 is MDHEN and CDR2 SYDVKM. The CDR3 DNA reads as TGTGCCAGCAGCCCGGGGACAAGGGGAGCTAATCAGCCCCAGCATTTT. The encoded protein is CASSPGTRGANQPQHF.

The chain couples TRBV7-9 to TRBJ1-4; no reliable D call. CDR1 is SEHNR, CDR2 FQNEAQ, per germline (reference sequence). The length of the CDR3 is 13 residues. V was clipped by 2 bases and J by 5 bases, with 6 bases between them. The CDR3 region is CASSLNGNEKLFF. The CDR3 DNA follows: TGTGCCAGCAGCTTAAACGGGAATGAAAAACTGTTTTTT.

A single count supports this clone. This sequence joins TRBV7-2 and TRBJ2-1; D is undetermined. The CDR3 spans 19 residues. Trimming removed 4 bases from V and 0 bases from J, with 22 bases in between. Germline loops: CDR1 SGHTA, CDR2 FQGNSA. CDR3 loop: CASSSPGRAPSSSYNEQFF. The CDR3, as DNA: TGTGCCAGCAGCTCCCCCGGTAGGGCTCCCTCGAGCTCCTACAATGAGCAGTTCTTC.

This clone was recorded a few times. The chain couples TRBV19 to TRBJ2-2; tentative D call: TRBD2 (5 bases). CDR3 length equals 16 residues. Germline V lookup: CDR1 LNHDA, CDR2 SQIVND (reference sequence). V shed 5 bases and J shed 1 base, with 14 bases lying between them. The CDR3 loop is CASSPVSGLNTGELFF. For the CDR3, the DNA is TGTGCCAGTAGTCCCGTCTCCGGACTGAACACCGGGGAGCTGTTTTTT.